This T cell receptor beta chain originates from a study of blood T cell repertoires in COVID-19. Clones were sequenced by immunoSEQ multiplex PCR, and TCRdb holds only the in-frame ones, with some missing. The repertoire holds some 240,000 clones, with approximately 92% as singletons. After removal of 0 bases from V and 8 bases from J, the junction contained 8 bases not matched to a gene. Germline CDR1 is SGHRS and CDR2 is YFSETQ. This CDR3 has 15 residues. The sequence derives from a woman aged 40 to 49 who had recovered from COVID-19. Sequenced input: peripheral blood. The V call is TRBV5-1, the J call TRBJ1-3; TRBD1 aligns across 7 bases. The CDR3 here is CASSLGQGVSDTIYF. The CDR3 nucleotides read TGCGCCAGCAGCTTGGGGCAGGGGGTATCGGACACCATATATTTT.